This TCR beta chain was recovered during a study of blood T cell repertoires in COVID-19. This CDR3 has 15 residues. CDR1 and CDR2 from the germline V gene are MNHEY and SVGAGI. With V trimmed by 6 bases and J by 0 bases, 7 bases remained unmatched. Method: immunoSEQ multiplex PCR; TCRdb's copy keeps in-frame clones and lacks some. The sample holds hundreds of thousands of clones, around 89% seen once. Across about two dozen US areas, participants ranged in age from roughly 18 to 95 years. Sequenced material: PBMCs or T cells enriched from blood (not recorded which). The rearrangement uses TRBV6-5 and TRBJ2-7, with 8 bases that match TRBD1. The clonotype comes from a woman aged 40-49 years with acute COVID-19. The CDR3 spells CASRQGQDPSYEQYF. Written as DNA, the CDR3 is TGTGCCAGCAGACAGGGACAGGACCCCTCCTACGAGCAGTACTTC.